A selection of T cell receptor beta chains follows, all from one sample in a study of CD8 T cells in ankylosing spondylitis. MiXCR, run by TCRdb on the 5' RACE reads, gives a single entry per CDR3 protein. Here the sample spans approximately 340,000 distinct CDR3 sequences, 14% to 15% being singletons. Sequencing input: blood, either unsorted or a sorted T cell fraction (not recorded which). The source is a male donor with ankylosing spondylitis or in good health (not recorded which). Both conserved end residues are part of each CDR3. Fields, in order: J gene, clone size, D gene, V gene, CDR3 DNA, CDR3 protein. D genes are given only for firm matches. For some rows the clone size is stated as once, few or many, or as a class when expanded; others skip it.

J: TRBJ2-7; size: .; D: TRBD2; V: TRBV20-1; DNA: TGCAGTGCAATGATGGGACTAGCGGGAGTAGAGCAGTACTTC; CDR3: CSAMMGLAGVEQYF
J: TRBJ2-3; size: few; D: TRBD2; V: TRBV3-1; DNA: TGTGCCAGCAGCCAAGATAGGGGAGGTGTGGCGGGGGGTAGCACAGATACGCAGTATTTT; CDR3: CASSQDRGGVAGGSTDTQYF
J: TRBJ2-7; size: .; D: TRBD2; V: TRBV5-1; DNA: TGCGCCAGCAGCCAATCAGCGGGGGGCTCCTACGAGCAGTACTTC; CDR3: CASSQSAGGSYEQYF
J: TRBJ2-3; size: .; D: .; V: TRBV3-1; DNA: TGTGCCAGCAGCCCGAAAGGGGTATTAGATACGCAGTATTTT; CDR3: CASSPKGVLDTQYF
J: TRBJ1-2; size: few; D: .; V: TRBV6-1; DNA: TGTGCCAGCAGTGAAGCTAGGGCCGGCTACACCTTC; CDR3: CASSEARAGYTF
J: TRBJ2-1; size: few; D: TRBD2; V: TRBV12-3/TRBV12-4; DNA: TGTGCCAGCACCCAGAAGCGGGAGGCCTACAATGAGCAGTTCTTC; CDR3: CASTQKREAYNEQFF
J: TRBJ1-1; size: many; D: .; V: TRBV20-1; DNA: TGCAGTGCCCGGGACTTGAACACTGAAGCTTTCTTT; CDR3: CSARDLNTEAFF
J: TRBJ2-3; size: .; D: TRBD1; V: TRBV5-1; DNA: TGCGCCAGCAGCTCAACAGGGGGGCACGGCGGGGATACGCAGTATTTT; CDR3: CASSSTGGHGGDTQYF
J: TRBJ2-3; size: .; D: .; V: TRBV5-1; DNA: TGCGCCAGCAGTAAATGGCAAGACACAGATACGCAGTATTTT; CDR3: CASSKWQDTDTQYF
J: TRBJ2-7; size: .; D: TRBD2; V: TRBV2; DNA: TGTGCCAGCAGCGGACTAGCGGACCACGGAAGCTCCTACGAGCAGTACTTC; CDR3: CASSGLADHGSSYEQYF
J: TRBJ2-1; size: many; D: .; V: TRBV5-6; DNA: TGTGCCAGCAACAGGGGGGGGTTGGGCTACAATGAGCAGTTCTTC; CDR3: CASNRGGLGYNEQFF
J: TRBJ2-7; size: .; D: TRBD2; V: TRBV11-2; DNA: TGTGCCAGCAGCTACCCGGGACTAGCGGGATCAAGGGTCGGCGAGCAGTACTTC; CDR3: CASSYPGLAGSRVGEQYF
J: TRBJ1-2; size: few; D: TRBD1; V: TRBV10-3; DNA: TGTGCCTCGCGTAGGACAGGGTCCGACTATGGCTACACCTTC; CDR3: CASRRTGSDYGYTF
J: TRBJ2-2; size: few; D: TRBD1; V: TRBV27; DNA: TGTGCCAGCAGTTTATCCCCGACAGGGGTCGGGGAGCTGTTTTTT; CDR3: CASSLSPTGVGELFF
J: TRBJ2-1; size: few; D: TRBD2; V: TRBV19; DNA: TGTGCCAGTAGTATAGGACCTACGACTAGCTCAGAAAAGGATGAGCAGTTCTTC; CDR3: CASSIGPTTSSEKDEQFF
J: TRBJ2-3; size: many; D: .; V: TRBV20-1; DNA: TGCAGTGCTAGAGAATTTTTGGTTAGTGGGTTAGCAGATACGCAGTATTTT; CDR3: CSAREFLVSGLADTQYF
J: TRBJ2-2; size: few; D: TRBD1; V: TRBV5-6; DNA: TGTGCCAGCAGGGACCAGAGACAGGGACGCATCGGGGAGCTGTTTTTT; CDR3: CASRDQRQGRIGELFF
J: TRBJ2-5; size: few; D: TRBD2; V: TRBV10-3; DNA: TGTGCCATCAGTCTCTCCCGACTAGCGGGGGGGCTCACCCATAAAGAGACCCAGTACTTC; CDR3: CAISLSRLAGGLTHKETQYF
J: TRBJ2-1; size: many; D: TRBD2; V: TRBV12-3/TRBV12-4; DNA: TGTGCCAGCAGCGGGGGGGTCTATGAGCAGTTCTTC; CDR3: CASSGGVYEQFF
J: TRBJ2-3; size: many; D: TRBD2; V: TRBV3-1; DNA: TGTGCCAGCAGTTCTAGCGGGGGCAGCACAGATACGCAGTATTTT; CDR3: CASSSSGGSTDTQYF
J: TRBJ1-2; size: .; D: TRBD1; V: TRBV7-2; DNA: TGTGCCAGCAGCCCCGGACAGGGGAGAGGTTATGGCTACACCTTC; CDR3: CASSPGQGRGYGYTF
J: TRBJ1-1; size: .; D: .; V: TRBV7-2; DNA: TGTGCCAGCAGCTCGAGGCAGGCTATGAACACTGAAGCTTTCTTT; CDR3: CASSSRQAMNTEAFF
J: TRBJ2-1; size: .; D: TRBD1; V: TRBV7-9; DNA: TGTGCCAGCAGCATAAACCGGGTCCGGCGACAGGGGGATGAGCAGTTCTTC; CDR3: CASSINRVRRQGDEQFF